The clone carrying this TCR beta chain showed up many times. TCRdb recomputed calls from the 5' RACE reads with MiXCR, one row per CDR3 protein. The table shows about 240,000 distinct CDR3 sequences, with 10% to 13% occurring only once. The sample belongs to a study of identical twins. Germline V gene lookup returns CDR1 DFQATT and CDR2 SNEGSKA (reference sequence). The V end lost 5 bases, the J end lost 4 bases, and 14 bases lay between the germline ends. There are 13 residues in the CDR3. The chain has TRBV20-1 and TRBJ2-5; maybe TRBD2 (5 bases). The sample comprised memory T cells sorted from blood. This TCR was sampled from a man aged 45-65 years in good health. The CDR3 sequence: CSAERTVVETQYF. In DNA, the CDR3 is TGCAGTGCTGAAAGGACTGTTGTAGAGACCCAGTACTTC.